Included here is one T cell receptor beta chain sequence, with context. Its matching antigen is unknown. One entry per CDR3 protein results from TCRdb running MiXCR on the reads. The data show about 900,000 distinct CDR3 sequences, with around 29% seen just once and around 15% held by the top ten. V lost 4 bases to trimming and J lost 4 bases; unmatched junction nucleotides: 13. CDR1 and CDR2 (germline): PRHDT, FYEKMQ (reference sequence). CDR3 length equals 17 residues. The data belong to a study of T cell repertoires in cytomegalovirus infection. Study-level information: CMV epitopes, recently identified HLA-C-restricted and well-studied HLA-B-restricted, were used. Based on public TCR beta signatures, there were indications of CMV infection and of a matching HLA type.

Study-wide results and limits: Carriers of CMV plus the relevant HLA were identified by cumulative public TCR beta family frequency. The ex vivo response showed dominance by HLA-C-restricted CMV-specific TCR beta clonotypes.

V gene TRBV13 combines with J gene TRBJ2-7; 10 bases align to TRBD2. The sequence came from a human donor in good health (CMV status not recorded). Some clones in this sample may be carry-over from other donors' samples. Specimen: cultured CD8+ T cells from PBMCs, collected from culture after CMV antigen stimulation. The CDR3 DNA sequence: TGTGCCAGCAGCTCAACTAGCGGGGATTGGCCAAAGTACGAGCAGTACTTC. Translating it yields CASSSTSGDWPKYEQYF.